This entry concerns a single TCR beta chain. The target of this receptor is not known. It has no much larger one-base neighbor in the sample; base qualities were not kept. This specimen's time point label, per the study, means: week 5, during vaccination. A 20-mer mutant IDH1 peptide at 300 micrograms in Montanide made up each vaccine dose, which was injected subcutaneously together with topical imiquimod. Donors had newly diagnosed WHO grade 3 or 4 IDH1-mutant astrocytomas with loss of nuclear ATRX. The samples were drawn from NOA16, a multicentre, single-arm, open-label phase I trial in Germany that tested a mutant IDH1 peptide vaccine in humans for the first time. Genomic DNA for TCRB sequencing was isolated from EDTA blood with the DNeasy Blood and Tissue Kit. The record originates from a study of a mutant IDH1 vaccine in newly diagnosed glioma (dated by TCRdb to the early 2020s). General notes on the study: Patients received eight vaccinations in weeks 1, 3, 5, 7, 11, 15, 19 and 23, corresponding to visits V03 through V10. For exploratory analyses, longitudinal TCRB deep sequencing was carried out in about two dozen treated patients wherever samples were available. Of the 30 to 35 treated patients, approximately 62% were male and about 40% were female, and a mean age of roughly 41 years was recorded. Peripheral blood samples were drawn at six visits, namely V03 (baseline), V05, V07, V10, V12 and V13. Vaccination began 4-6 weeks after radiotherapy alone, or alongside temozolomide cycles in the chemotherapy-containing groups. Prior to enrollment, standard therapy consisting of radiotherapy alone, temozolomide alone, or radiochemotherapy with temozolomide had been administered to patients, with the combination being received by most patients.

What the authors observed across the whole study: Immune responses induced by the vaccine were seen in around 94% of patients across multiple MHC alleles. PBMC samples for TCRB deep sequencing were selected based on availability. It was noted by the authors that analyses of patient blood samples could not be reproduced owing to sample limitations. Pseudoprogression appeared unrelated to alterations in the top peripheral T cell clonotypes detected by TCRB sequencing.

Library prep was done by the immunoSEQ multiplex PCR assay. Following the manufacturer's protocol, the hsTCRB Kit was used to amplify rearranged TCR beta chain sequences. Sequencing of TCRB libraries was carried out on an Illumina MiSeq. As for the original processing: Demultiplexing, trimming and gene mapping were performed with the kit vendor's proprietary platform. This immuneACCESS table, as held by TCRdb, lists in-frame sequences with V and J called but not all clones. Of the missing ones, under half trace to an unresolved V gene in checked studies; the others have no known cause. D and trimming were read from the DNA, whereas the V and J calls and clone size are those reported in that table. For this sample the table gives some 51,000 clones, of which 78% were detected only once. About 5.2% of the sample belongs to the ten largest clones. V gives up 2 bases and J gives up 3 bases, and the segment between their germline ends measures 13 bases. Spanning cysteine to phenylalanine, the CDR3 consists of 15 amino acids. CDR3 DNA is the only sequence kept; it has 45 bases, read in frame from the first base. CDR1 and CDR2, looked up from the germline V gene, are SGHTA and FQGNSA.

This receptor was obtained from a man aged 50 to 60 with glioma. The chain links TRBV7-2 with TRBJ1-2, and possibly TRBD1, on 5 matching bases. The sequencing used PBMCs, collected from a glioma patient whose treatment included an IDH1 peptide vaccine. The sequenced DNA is TGTGCCAGCAGCTTAAGGGGTGGCGGAGACTATGGCTACACCTTC. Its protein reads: CASSLRGGGDYGYTF.